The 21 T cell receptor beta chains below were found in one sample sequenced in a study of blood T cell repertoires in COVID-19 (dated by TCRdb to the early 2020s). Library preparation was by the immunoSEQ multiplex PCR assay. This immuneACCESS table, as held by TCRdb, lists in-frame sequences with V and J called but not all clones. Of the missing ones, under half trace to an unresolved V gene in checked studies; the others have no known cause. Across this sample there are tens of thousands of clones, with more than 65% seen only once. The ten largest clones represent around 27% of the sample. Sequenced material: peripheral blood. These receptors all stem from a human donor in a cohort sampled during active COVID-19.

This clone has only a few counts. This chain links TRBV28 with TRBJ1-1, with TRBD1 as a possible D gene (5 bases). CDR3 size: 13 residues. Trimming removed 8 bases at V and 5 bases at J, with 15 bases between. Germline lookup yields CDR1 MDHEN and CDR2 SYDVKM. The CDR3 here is CASVLGVRTEAFF. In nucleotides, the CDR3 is TGTGCCAGCGTATTAGGGGTACGAACTGAAGCTTTCTTT.

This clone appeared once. Here the CDR3 DNA reads TGTGCCAGCAGTTTACAGGCGGGGCCCCAGCATTTT. The encoded protein is CASSLQAGPQHF. The V and J genes are TRBV28 and TRBJ1-5, with D uncertain. Germline CDR1 reads MDHEN; CDR2 reads SYDVKM. V lost 2 bases and J lost 9, with 8 bases in between. This CDR3 contains 12 residues. The whole variable domain, filled in from reference TRBV28 and TRBJ1-5, reads DVKVTQSSRYLVKRTGEKVFLECVQDMDHENMFWYRQDPGLGLRLIYFSYDVKMKEKGDIPEGYSVSREKKERFSLILESASTNQTSMYLCASSLQAGPQHFGDGTRLSIL.

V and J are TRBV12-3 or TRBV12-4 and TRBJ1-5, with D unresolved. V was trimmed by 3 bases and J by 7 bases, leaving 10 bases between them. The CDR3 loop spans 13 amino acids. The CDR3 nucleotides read TGTGCCAGCAGTTTCGGGGAATCCCAGCCCCAGCATTTT. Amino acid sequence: CASSFGESQPQHF.

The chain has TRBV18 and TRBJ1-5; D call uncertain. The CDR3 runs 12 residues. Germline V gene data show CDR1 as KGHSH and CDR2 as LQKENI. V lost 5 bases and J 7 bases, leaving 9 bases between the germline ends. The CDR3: CASSEPGQPQHF. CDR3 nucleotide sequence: TGTGCCAGCTCAGAACCAGGACAGCCCCAGCATTTT.

The CDR3 sequence is CASSLEGHHYGYTF. For the CDR3, the DNA is TGCGCCAGCAGCTTGGAGGGACACCACTATGGCTACACCTTC. The J gene is TRBJ1-2, the V gene TRBV5-1, with D perhaps TRBD1 (6 bases). Per the germline V gene, CDR1 is SGHRS and CDR2 is YFSETQ. V lost 0 bases to trimming and J lost 3 bases, with 9 bases between them. The CDR3 runs to 14 residues.

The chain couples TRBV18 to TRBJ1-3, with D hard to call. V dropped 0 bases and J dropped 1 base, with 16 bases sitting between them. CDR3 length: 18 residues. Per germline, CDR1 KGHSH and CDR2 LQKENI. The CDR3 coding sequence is TGTGCCAGCTCACCACCATCACACCCAGTCTTATCTGGAAACACCATATATTTT. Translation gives CASSPPSHPVLSGNTIYF.

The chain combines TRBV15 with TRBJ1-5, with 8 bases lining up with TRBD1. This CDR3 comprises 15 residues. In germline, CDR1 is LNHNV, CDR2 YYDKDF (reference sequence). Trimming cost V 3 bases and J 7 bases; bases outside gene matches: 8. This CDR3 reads CATSRGEQGGQPQHF. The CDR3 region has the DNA TGTGCCACCAGCAGGGGGGAACAGGGGGGACAGCCCCAGCATTTT.

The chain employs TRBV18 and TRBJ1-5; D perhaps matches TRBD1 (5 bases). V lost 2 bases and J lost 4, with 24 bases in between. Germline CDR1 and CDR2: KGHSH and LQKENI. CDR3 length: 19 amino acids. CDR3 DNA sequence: TGTGCCAGCTCACCAGGAGGAGTTACCTCGGGGGGGTGGAATCAGCCCCAGCATTTT. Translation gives CASSPGGVTSGGWNQPQHF.

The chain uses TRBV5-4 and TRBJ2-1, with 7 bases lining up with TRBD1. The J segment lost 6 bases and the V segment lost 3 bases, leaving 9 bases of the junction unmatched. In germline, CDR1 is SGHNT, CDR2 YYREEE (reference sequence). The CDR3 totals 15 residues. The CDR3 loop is CASSSKGSGGNEQFF. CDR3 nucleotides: TGTGCCAGCAGCTCGAAGGGCTCAGGGGGCAATGAGCAGTTCTTC.

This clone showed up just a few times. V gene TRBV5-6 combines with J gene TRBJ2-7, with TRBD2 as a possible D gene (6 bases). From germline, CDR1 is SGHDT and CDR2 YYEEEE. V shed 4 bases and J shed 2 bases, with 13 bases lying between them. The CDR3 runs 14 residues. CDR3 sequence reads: CASSTNRETYEQYF. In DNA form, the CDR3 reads TGTGCCAGCAGCACGAACCGGGAGACCTACGAGCAGTACTTC.

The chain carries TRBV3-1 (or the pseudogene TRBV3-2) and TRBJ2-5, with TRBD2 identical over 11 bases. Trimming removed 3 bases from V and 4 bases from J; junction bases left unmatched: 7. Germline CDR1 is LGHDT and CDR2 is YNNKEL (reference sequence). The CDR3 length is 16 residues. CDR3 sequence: CASSHRSGGGGETQYF. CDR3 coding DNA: TGTGCCAGCAGCCATCGTAGCGGGGGGGGAGGAGAGACCCAGTACTTC.

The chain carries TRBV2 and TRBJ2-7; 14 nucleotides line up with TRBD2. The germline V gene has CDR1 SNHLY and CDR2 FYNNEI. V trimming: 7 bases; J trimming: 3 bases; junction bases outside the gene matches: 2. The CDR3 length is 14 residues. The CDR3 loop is CASKGTSGGYEQYF. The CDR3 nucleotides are TGTGCCAGCAAGGGGACTAGCGGGGGCTACGAGCAGTACTTC.

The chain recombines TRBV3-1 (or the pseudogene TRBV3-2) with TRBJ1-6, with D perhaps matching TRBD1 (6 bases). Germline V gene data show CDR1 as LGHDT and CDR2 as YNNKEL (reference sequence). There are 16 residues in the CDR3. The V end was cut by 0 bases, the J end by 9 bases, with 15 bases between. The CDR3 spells CASSQDPRQVGSPLHF. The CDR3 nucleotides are TGTGCCAGCAGCCAAGATCCCCGACAGGTCGGTTCACCCCTCCACTTT.

The CDR3 DNA sequence: TGTGCCAGCAGCTTAGTAGGGACAGGGACTTATCAGCCCCAGCATTTT. Translation gives CASSLVGTGTYQPQHF. The chain combines TRBV7-8 with TRBJ1-5, with 9 bases that match TRBD1. Looked up from germline, CDR1 is SGHVS and CDR2 is FQNEAQ. This CDR3 comprises 16 residues. With V trimmed by 1 base and J by 5 bases, 6 bases remained unmatched.

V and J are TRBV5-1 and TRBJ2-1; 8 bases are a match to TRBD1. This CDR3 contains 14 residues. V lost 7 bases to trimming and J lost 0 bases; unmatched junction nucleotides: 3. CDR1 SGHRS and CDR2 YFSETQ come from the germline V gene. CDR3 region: CASSTGGSYNEQFF. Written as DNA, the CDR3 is TGCGCCAGCTCCACAGGGGGCTCCTACAATGAGCAGTTCTTC.

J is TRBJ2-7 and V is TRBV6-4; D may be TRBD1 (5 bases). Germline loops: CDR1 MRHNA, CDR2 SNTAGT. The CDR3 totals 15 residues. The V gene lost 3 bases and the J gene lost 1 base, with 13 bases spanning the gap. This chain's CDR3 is CASSEQVPRSYEQYF. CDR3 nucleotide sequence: TGTGCCAGCAGTGAACAGGTCCCAAGGTCCTACGAGCAGTACTTC.

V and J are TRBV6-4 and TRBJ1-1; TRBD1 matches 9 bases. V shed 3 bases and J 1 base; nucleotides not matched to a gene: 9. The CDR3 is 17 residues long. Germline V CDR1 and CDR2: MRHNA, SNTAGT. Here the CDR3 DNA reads TGTGCCAGCAGTGATCACGACAGGGGGAATGAGAACACTGAAGCTTTCTTT. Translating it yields CASSDHDRGNENTEAFF.

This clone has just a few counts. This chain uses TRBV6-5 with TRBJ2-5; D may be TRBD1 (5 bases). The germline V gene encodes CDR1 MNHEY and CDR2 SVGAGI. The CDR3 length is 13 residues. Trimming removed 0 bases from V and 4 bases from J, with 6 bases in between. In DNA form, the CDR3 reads TGTGCCAGCAGTTACTCAGACAGAGAGACCCAGTACTTC. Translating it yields CASSYSDRETQYF.

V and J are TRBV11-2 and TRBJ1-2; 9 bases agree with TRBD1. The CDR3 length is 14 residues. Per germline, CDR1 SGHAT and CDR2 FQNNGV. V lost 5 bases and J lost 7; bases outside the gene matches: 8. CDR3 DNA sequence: TGTGCCAGCAGCCTCTGGACAGGGGTGAGTGGCTACACCTTC. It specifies CASSLWTGVSGYTF.

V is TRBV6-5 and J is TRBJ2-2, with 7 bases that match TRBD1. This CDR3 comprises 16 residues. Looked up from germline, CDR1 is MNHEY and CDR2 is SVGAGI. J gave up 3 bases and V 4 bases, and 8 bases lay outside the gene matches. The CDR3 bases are TGTGCCAGCAGTTCCGGGACAGTGGGTGACACCGGGGAGCTGTTTTTT. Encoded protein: CASSSGTVGDTGELFF.

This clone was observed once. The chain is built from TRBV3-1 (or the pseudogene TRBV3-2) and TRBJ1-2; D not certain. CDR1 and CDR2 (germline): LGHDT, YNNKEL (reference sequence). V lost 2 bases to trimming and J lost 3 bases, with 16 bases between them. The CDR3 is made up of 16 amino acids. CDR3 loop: CASSQNAKPEDYGYTF. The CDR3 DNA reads TGTGCCAGCAGCCAAAACGCAAAGCCCGAAGACTATGGCTACACCTTC.